This T cell receptor (beta chain) came from a study of T cell changes during pregnancy in multiple sclerosis. TCRdb's copy holds only in-frame clones and misses some; the assay was immunoSEQ multiplex PCR. This sample has tens of thousands of clones, with approximately 94% found just once. This CDR3 contains 18 residues. Germline V gene lookup returns CDR1 MGHRA and CDR2 YSYEKL. Trimming cost V 2 bases and J 2 bases, with 19 bases left between them. The clonotype comes from a female donor with multiple sclerosis, enrolled in a pregnancy study. This material consisted of peripheral blood, taken in the third trimester of pregnancy. V and J are TRBV4-1 and TRBJ1-3, with TRBD1 as a possible D gene (6 bases). CDR3 nucleotide sequence: TGCGCCAGCAGCCAACTCCCACCTGTTCGGGACACTGGAAACACCATATATTTT. Translating gives CASSQLPPVRDTGNTIYF.